The 3 T cell receptor beta chains below all came from one sample that was sequenced in a study of shared T cell receptors in the human thymus. Using immunoSEQ multiplex PCR, the repertoire was profiled, and TCRdb retains in-frame clones only, with some absent. The sample carries about 710,000 clones, around 87% recorded once. A further study also used this sample, focusing on human thymus T cells.

Sequencing was carried out using thymocytes. The source is a boy under two years old with a congenital heart defect.

J is TRBJ1-2 and V is TRBV30, with D possibly TRBD1 on 5 matching bases. Germline V gene lookup returns CDR1 GTSNPN and CDR2 SVGIG (reference sequence). Trimming removed 1 base from V and 7 bases from J, with 22 bases in between. The CDR3 is 16 amino acids. This CDR3 reads CAWSEGGEGAGGGYTF. In DNA, the CDR3 is TGTGCCTGGAGTGAAGGAGGGGAAGGGGCTGGTGGTGGCTACACCTTC.

The genes are TRBV2 and TRBJ1-5, with 9 bases that match TRBD1. The CDR3 is made up of 14 amino acids. Per the germline V gene, CDR1 is SNHLY and CDR2 is FYNNEI. The V and J ends lost 9 bases and 2 bases, in that order; junction bases with no gene match: 5. The CDR3 region has the DNA TGTGCCAGTAAGGGACAGGGTGGCAATCAGCCCCAGCATTTT. This gives the protein CASKGQGGNQPQHF.

The chain is built from TRBV14 and TRBJ1-2; maybe TRBD1 (5 bases). Trimming removed 1 base from V and 3 bases from J, with 18 bases in between. This CDR3 has 17 residues. CDR1 SGHDN and CDR2 FVKESK come from the germline V gene. The CDR3 nucleotides read TGTGCCAGCAGCCAAGGTACCGACAGTACAGCGCACTATGGCTACACCTTC. Residues: CASSQGTDSTAHYGYTF.